This TCR beta chain was identified in a study of cytotoxic CD8 clonotypes in ibrutinib-treated CLL. Study context: After a median approximately 12 months on treatment (6 to 36), response samples were drawn. Study conclusions and caveats: Clonality increased at ibrutinib response, then returned toward baseline at progression. The times at which samples were taken varied between sustained-remission and progressing patients. Public clonotypes, found uncommonly, either contracted or stayed stable on treatment.

This clone is a singleton in its sample. Its antigen is undetermined. TCRdb's table, derived via immunoSEQ multiplex PCR, lists solely in-frame clones and lacks some. The sample includes approximately 150,000 clones, 77% of them seen just once. Germline CDR1 reads SGHRS; CDR2 reads YFSETQ. The CDR3 consists of 15 residues. Trimming stripped 4 bases from V and 2 bases from J, with 16 bases between. The chain joins TRBV5-1 to TRBJ2-7, with D perhaps matching TRBD1 or TRBD2 (5 bases each). This receptor was taken from a human donor with chronic lymphocytic leukemia. Material: PBMCs, obtained after 12 months of ibrutinib treatment. CDR3 amino acids: CASSEGPNYAYEQYF. As DNA, the CDR3 is TGCGCCAGCAGCGAGGGACCGAACTATGCCTACGAGCAGTACTTC.